The clone carrying this TCR beta chain was found a few times. The CDR3 runs to 17 residues. Germline CDR1 and CDR2: DFQATT and SNEGSKA (reference sequence). J lost 4 bases, V lost 0 bases, and 12 bases had no gene match. The record originates from a study of T-cell reconstitution after alpha-beta-depleted transplantation in children. Researchers prepared the TCRbeta library using unique molecular identifiers, the study reports. TCRdb called the PCR reads again in MiXCR, with one record for every CDR3 protein. This sample carries 150,000 to 200,000 distinct CDR3 sequences, approximately 6.8% of them seen once, and the ten largest clones take 3% to 3.5%.

The rearrangement uses TRBV20-1 and TRBJ2-3; 8 bases align to TRBD2. The receptor was isolated from a human donor who donated a stem cell graft to a child with Wiskott-Aldrich syndrome. The sample here was PBMCs from the stem cell graft donor, taken from the stem cell graft. CDR3 DNA: TGCAGTGCTAGAGATCCGAGAGGCGGGAGGTACTCAGATACGCAGTATTTT. It is translated as CSARDPRGGRYSDTQYF.